This T cell receptor (beta chain) is from a study of graft-versus-host responses after intestinal transplantation (dated by TCRdb to the early 2020s). Regarding the research as a whole: The transplants that recipients got were multivisceral, liver-intestinal, or isolated intestinal. Every recipient was given anti-thymocyte globulin induction, then maintenance tacrolimus and steroids for approximately 3 years. Bulk TCR-beta CDR3 sequencing was used to track graft-versus-host and host-versus-graft alloreactive T cell clones in the graft, circulation and bone marrow after intestinal transplantation. Alloreactive clones were identified by sequencing pre-transplant mixed lymphocyte reaction products and comparing these products with unstimulated pre-transplant donor and recipient T cells. The cohort enrolled 24 intestinal transplant recipients, one of whom was a retransplant, and a few patients without pretransplant specimens were excluded. Donor T cell macrochimerism was defined as a peak of at least 4% donor T cells among recipient peripheral blood mononuclear cells. Rather than being sequenced by the commercial service, samples from a few later patients were sequenced in-house on an Illumina MiSeq and processed with MiXCR. General conclusions and limits of the study: Early after transplant, peak levels of circulating GvH clones were associated with declines in HvG clones. Patients with donor T cell macrochimerism had high GvH to HvG T cell clonal ratios in their allografts. The relatively low number and heterogeneity of intestinal transplant patients limited the conclusions. GvH clones were found in recipient bone marrow, and some of the GvH clones appeared earlier in ileal mucosa or blood, which is consistent with an intestinal mucosal origin.

The library was produced with the immunoSEQ multiplex PCR assay. For most patients, genomic DNA was isolated with the Qiagen DNeasy Blood and Tissue Kit and shipped frozen to Adaptive Biotechnologies for TCR sequencing. For most patients, genomic DNA was subjected to high-throughput TCR-beta CDR3 sequencing by Adaptive Biotechnologies. The paper's data handling went like this. TCR sequencing data for around 20 patients were retrieved from Adaptive's ImmunoSEQ software; three other patients were processed with MiXCR and VDJtools. To correct CD4 versus CD8 sorting errors, sequences present in both subsets at a frequency ratio below 5:1 were removed. CDR3 nucleotide sequences shared between donor and recipient were removed because the origin of such sequences could not be assigned. At least 2-fold expansion over unstimulated cells and a minimum CFSE-low frequency of 0.002% (template counts) or 0.001% (read counts) were required for clones to be classified as alloreactive. Clones detected in sequenced pre-transplant spleen, lymph node, or MLR CFSE-low populations of the donor or recipient were defined as mappable. Cumulative frequency of alloreactive clones was calculated as a percentage of all sequences weighted by copy number. The immuneACCESS repertoire file appears here via TCRdb, limited to in-frame rearrangements. These files lack a portion of the clones; in checked studies, under half of the deficit traces to unresolved V genes, and the cause of the others is not known. V, J and clone size reflect that table, while D and trimming were determined from the DNA. Here the sample has some 9,600 clones; 29% occur a single time. About 6.3% of the sample rests with the top ten.

Points on this clone: No much larger clone exists at a distance of one base, and base qualities are not known.

The time point label, as the study defines it: cells obtained before transplantation from donor or recipient. In the mixed lymphocyte reactions, approximately 200,000 CFSE-labeled pre-transplant responders were plated with approximately 200,000 irradiated violet-dye-labeled stimulators and cultured for more than five days. After the mixed lymphocyte reaction, proliferating CD3+CD4+CFSE-low and CD3+CD8+CFSE-low responder cells were FACS-sorted on a BD Influx sorter. V is clipped by 1 base and J by 6 bases, and the sequence between their germline boundaries is 12 bases long. CDR3 length: 14 amino acids, cysteine to phenylalanine. The retained sequence is limited to the CDR3, 42 bases, with the frame set at the first base. Based on the germline V gene (reference sequence), the CDR1 and CDR2 sequences are SEHNR and FQNEAQ.

Rearrangement joined TRBV7-9 to TRBJ1-2, with no D gene named confidently. The receptor was isolated from a human patient who received an intestinal transplant. The material was alloreactive CD8+ T cells from a mixed lymphocyte reaction culture, obtained before intestinal transplant. This specimen's cell subset or site label, per the study, means: CFSE-low proliferating T cells sorted from roughly 6-day pre-transplant mixed lymphocyte reaction (GvH or HvG direction). The sequence in DNA is TGTGCCAGCAGCTTAGGAGGAGGTCTTGATGGCTACACCTTC. This encodes CASSLGGGLDGYTF.